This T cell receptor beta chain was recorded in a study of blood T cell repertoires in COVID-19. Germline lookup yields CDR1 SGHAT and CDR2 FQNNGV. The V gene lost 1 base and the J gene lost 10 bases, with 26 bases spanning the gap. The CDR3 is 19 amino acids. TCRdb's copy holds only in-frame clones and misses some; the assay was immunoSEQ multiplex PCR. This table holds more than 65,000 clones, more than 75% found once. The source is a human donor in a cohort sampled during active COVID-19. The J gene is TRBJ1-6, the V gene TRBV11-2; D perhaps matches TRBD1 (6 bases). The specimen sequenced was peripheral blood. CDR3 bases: TGTGCCAGCAGCTTAGTTCGCGGCCAGGGGCCATCCCGCGGATCACCCCTCCACTTT. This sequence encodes CASSLVRGQGPSRGSPLHF.